This TCR beta chain comes out of a study of T cells in Graves' hyperthyroidism and ophthalmopathy. Germline trimming cut 1 base from V and 4 bases from J; bases unmatched to any gene: 7. CDR1 and CDR2 (germline): LGHNA, YNFKEQ. The CDR3 totals 15 residues. From RNA transcripts, TCR beta CDR3 regions were amplified. HTBI primers were used for first-round RT-PCR of the TCR CDR3. In TCRdb, the multiplex PCR reads were re-called with MiXCR into one record per CDR3 protein. The data contain about 410,000 distinct CDR3 sequences, 14% to 15% of them seen just once; the ten biggest clones take up less than 15%.

The V gene is TRBV4-2, the J gene TRBJ2-7, with 7 bases that match TRBD2. The clonotype comes from a man younger than 30 with Graves' ophthalmopathy. Sequencing input: blood. The CDR3 nucleotides are TGTGCCAGCAGCCAAGCACCGGGACTACAGTACGAGCAGTACTTC. Translated: CASSQAPGLQYEQYF.